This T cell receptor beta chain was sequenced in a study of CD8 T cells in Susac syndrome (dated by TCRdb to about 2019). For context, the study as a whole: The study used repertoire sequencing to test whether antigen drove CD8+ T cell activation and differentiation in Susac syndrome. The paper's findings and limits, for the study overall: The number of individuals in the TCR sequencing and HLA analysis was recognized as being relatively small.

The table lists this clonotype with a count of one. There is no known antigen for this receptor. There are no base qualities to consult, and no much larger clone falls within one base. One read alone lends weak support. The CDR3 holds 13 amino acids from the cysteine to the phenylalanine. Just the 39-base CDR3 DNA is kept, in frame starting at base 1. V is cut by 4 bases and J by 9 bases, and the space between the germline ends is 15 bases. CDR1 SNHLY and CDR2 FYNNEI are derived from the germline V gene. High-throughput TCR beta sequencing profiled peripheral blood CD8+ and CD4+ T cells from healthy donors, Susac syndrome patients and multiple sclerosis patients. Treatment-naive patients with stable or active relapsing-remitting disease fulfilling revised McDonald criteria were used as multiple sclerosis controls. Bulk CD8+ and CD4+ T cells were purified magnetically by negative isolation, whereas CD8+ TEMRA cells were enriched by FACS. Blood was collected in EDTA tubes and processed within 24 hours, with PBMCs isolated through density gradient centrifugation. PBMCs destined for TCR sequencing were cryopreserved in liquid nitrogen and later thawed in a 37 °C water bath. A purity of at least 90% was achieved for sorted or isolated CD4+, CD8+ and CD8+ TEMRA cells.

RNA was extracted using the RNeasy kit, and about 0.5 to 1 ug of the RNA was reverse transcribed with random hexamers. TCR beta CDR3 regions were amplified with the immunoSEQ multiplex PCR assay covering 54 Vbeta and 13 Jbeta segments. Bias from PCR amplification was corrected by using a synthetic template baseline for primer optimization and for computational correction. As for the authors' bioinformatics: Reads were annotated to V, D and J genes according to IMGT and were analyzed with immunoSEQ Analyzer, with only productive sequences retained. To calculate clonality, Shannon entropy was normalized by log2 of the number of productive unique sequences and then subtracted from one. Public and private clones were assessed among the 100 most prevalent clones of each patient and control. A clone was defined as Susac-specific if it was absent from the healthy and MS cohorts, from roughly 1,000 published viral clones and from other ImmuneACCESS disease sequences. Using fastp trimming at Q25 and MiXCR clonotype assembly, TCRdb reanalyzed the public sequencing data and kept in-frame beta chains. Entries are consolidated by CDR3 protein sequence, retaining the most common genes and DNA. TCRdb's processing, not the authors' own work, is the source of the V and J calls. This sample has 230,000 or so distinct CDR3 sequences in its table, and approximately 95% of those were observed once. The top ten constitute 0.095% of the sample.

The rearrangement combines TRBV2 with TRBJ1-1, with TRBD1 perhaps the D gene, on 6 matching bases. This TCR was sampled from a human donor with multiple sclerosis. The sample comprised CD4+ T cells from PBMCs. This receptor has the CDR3 CASSGTATVKAFF. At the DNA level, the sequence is TGTGCCAGCAGTGGGACAGCGACCGTGAAAGCTTTCTTT.